The 2 T cell receptor beta chains listed next were all sequenced from one sample in a study of T cell responses to AZD1222 COVID-19 vaccine. Only in-frame clones appear in the TCRdb table, and some are missing; sequencing was by immunoSEQ multiplex PCR. This table has 140,000 or so clones, 75% to 95% appearing once. The sequenced sample was peripheral blood, obtained 28 days after the second dose of the MenACWY control vaccine. The receptors were sampled from an adult who received the MenACWY meningococcal vaccine as a control.

The CDR3 reads CASSLGGQGLYEQYF. The CDR3, as DNA: TGCGCCAGCAGCTTGGGAGGGCAGGGCCTCTACGAGCAGTACTTC. The chain carries TRBV5-1 and TRBJ2-7; D may be TRBD1 or TRBD2 (5 bases each). Per germline, CDR1 SGHRS and CDR2 YFSETQ. V was cut by 0 bases and J by 3 bases, with 13 bases left in between. This CDR3 region has 15 residues.

The CDR3 bases are TGTGCCAGCAGTTACAAGAAGACGGGACTAGCGATCTATGAGCAGTTCTTC. This codes for CASSYKKTGLAIYEQFF. The rearrangement joins TRBV6-2 or TRBV6-3 to TRBJ2-1; 10 bases align to TRBD2. The CDR3 covers 17 residues. CDR1 and CDR2 (germline): MNHEY, SVGEGT. The J segment lost 8 bases and the V segment lost 2 bases, leaving 12 bases of the junction unmatched.